This T cell receptor beta chain was captured in a study of persistence of HIV-infected CD4 T cells. Germline assignment: CDR1 MDHEN and CDR2 SYDVKM. This CDR3 is 15 amino acids long. V was trimmed by 5 bases and J by 2 bases, leaving 14 bases between them. The immunoSEQ assay was version 4, run in survey mode. The data were produced by immunoSEQ multiplex PCR, yet TCRdb's version contains in-frame clones alone and is incomplete. In the table there are approximately 36,000 clones, 85% to 90% of which are singletons. About this clone: Its antigen is unidentified.

Overlapping HIV-1 Gag 15-mer peptides at approximately 0.91 ug per peptide per mL were used. CD40L/CD69 double-negative CD45RO-high memory CD4+ T cells were collected. Before stimulation, PBMCs underwent CD8+ T cell depletion. Whole-study results and caveats: Within sorted populations, more oligoclonal TCRs accompanied more oligoclonal proviruses.

The source was cultured CD4+ T cells from PBMCs, collected from a patient who received antiretroviral therapy. The TCR was taken from an adult with HIV. The donor label of this sample is uncertain. The rearrangement uses TRBV28 and TRBJ2-3; D unresolved. The CDR3 protein is CASSGPSSLTDTQYF. The CDR3 coding sequence is TGTGCCAGCAGTGGGCCGAGTTCCCTCACAGATACGCAGTATTTT.